A single sample gave rise to the 20 T cell receptor beta chains below, sequenced in a study of T cell responses to AZD1222 COVID-19 vaccine. The repertoire was sequenced with immunoSEQ multiplex PCR; TCRdb's copy has only in-frame clones and lacks some. The table has 110,000 or so clones, roughly 87% seen once. The starting material was peripheral blood, obtained on day 0 of MenACWY control vaccination. The receptors were gathered from an adult in good health.

The rearrangement joins TRBV18 to TRBJ1-6, with no clear D. Germline V gene sequence: CDR1 KGHSH, CDR2 LQKENI. This CDR3 region has 14 residues. Deletions cut 2 bases from V and 10 bases from J, with 12 bases between. CDR3 in DNA: TGTGCCAGCTCACCAATCGGACCGAGGTCACCCCTCCACTTT. Protein: CASSPIGPRSPLHF.

The rearrangement links TRBV19 to TRBJ1-1; D gene uncertain. Germline V gene data show CDR1 as LNHDA and CDR2 as SQIVND (reference sequence). V shed 1 base and J shed 3 bases, with 9 bases lying between them. CDR3 length equals 14 residues. CDR3 in DNA: TGTGCCAGTAGTATAGTAATCGGGGACACTGAAGCTTTCTTT. It specifies CASSIVIGDTEAFF.

The chain uses TRBV28 and TRBJ1-2; 8 bases match TRBD1. Losses at the gene ends were 2 bases for V and 6 bases for J; bases not matched to a gene: 5. Looked up from germline, CDR1 is MDHEN and CDR2 is SYDVKM. The CDR3 is made up of 14 amino acids. The CDR3 region has the DNA TGTGCCAGCAGTTTAGCAGGGGGCTACGATGGCTACACCTTC. Translated: CASSLAGGYDGYTF.

The chain uses TRBV9 and TRBJ2-5; TRBD1 matches at 11 bases. Trimming took 4 bases from V and 5 from J; bases not matched to a gene: 7. CDR3 length: 15 amino acids. Germline V gene data show CDR1 as SGDLS and CDR2 as YYNGEE. CDR3 sequence reads: CASSPGTGGVETQYF. CDR3 nucleotide sequence: TGTGCCAGCAGCCCAGGGACAGGGGGAGTTGAGACCCAGTACTTC.

V gene TRBV28 combines with J gene TRBJ1-2; the D is unclear. The CDR3 length is 12 residues. Trimming removed 2 bases at V and 4 bases at J, with 5 bases between. CDR1 MDHEN and CDR2 SYDVKM come from the germline V gene. This CDR3 is CASSLAGYGYTF. The DNA for the CDR3 is TGTGCCAGCAGTTTAGCGGGCTATGGCTACACCTTC.

The genes are TRBV27 and TRBJ1-1; weak D call: TRBD1 (6 bases). CDR1 is MNHEY and CDR2 is SMNVEV in the germline V gene (reference sequence). V lost 3 bases and J lost 6, with 11 bases in between. CDR3 length equals 13 residues. Here the CDR3 reads CASSLGGQAEAFF. The CDR3, as DNA: TGTGCCAGCAGTTTGGGGGGGCAGGCTGAAGCTTTCTTT.

V gene TRBV6-6 combines with J gene TRBJ2-7, with D possibly being TRBD2 (6 bases). Looked up from germline, CDR1 is MNHNY and CDR2 is SVGAGI (reference sequence). Trimming pared 4 bases from V and 7 bases from J, leaving 17 bases between. The CDR3 extends over 14 amino acids. In DNA, the CDR3 is TGTGCCAGCAGTTGGGGAATAGCCCGGGGGGAGCAGTACTTC. This sequence encodes CASSWGIARGEQYF.

The chain is built from TRBV2 and TRBJ2-4; D is perhaps TRBD1 or TRBD2 (5 bases each). The germline gives CDR1 SNHLY, CDR2 FYNNEI. CDR3 length equals 15 residues. V lost 2 bases and J 0 bases, leaving 8 bases between the germline ends. The CDR3, as DNA: TGTGCCAGCAGTGAACGGGGACCAGCCAAAAACATTCAGTACTTC. Translating it yields CASSERGPAKNIQYF.

This sequence joins TRBV11-3 and TRBJ1-1, with D unclear. Per germline, CDR1 SGHNT and CDR2 YENEEA. V was trimmed by 4 bases and J by 0 bases, leaving 6 bases between them. The CDR3 is 13 amino acids. DNA for the CDR3: TGTGCCAGCAGCTCGAATATGAACACTGAAGCTTTCTTT. Translated: CASSSNMNTEAFF.

In nucleotides, the CDR3 is TGTGCCAGCAGTGTTACACAGGCCAGGGGTGGCTACACCTTC. It codes for CASSVTQARGGYTF. The chain links TRBV2 to TRBJ1-2, with D tentatively TRBD1 (6 bases). The germline V and J ends were trimmed by 4 bases and 7 bases, with 16 bases remaining between them. CDR3 size: 14 residues. From germline, CDR1 is SNHLY and CDR2 FYNNEI.

V is TRBV28 and J is TRBJ1-1, with D maybe TRBD1 (6 bases). Trimming pared 11 bases from V and 0 bases from J, leaving 10 bases between. This CDR3 region has 12 residues. Germline assignment: CDR1 MDHEN and CDR2 SYDVKM. CDR3 in DNA: TGTGCCGGGAGGGGGATGAACACTGAAGCTTTCTTT. Translation gives CAGRGMNTEAFF.

This sequence joins TRBV28 and TRBJ2-7, with TRBD2 matching 14 bases. There are 14 residues in the CDR3. The germline V gene encodes CDR1 MDHEN and CDR2 SYDVKM. V gave up 6 bases and J gave up 6 bases; unmatched junction bases: 4. Written as DNA, the CDR3 is TGTGCCAGCAGACCGGGACTAGCGGGGGCCGAGCAGTACTTC. It specifies CASRPGLAGAEQYF.

The chain uses TRBV11-1 and TRBJ2-1; D assignment may be TRBD1 or TRBD2 (5 bases each). The CDR3 runs 15 residues. Between the trimmed V and J ends, which lost 5 bases and 0 bases, there was a span of 11 bases. From germline, CDR1 is SGHAT and CDR2 FQDESV (reference sequence). The CDR3 sequence: CASSLWGSSYNEQFF. The CDR3 DNA reads TGTGCCAGCAGCCTGTGGGGGAGCTCCTACAATGAGCAGTTCTTC. The full variable domain, in which reference TRBV11-1 and TRBJ2-1 provide the parts outside the CDR3, is EAEVAQSPRYKITEKSQAVAFWCDPISGHATLYWYRQILGQGPELLVQFQDESVVDDSQLPKDRFSAERLKGVDSTLKIQPAELGDSAMYLCASSLWGSSYNEQFFGPGTRLTVL.

The gene calls are TRBV9 and TRBJ2-7, with D perhaps TRBD1 (6 bases). This CDR3 comprises 18 residues. Between the trimmed V and J ends, which lost 3 bases and 3 bases, there was a span of 25 bases. Germline V gives CDR1 SGDLS, CDR2 YYNGEE. CDR3 region: CASSAWDNLVGPSYEQYF. Written as DNA, the CDR3 is TGTGCCAGCAGCGCGTGGGACAATCTAGTGGGCCCAAGCTACGAGCAGTACTTC.

The V gene is TRBV2, the J gene TRBJ1-1, with a tentative D call TRBD1 (5 bases). V was trimmed by 6 bases and J by 2 bases, leaving 16 bases between them. The CDR3 has 15 amino acids. Germline CDR1 and CDR2: SNHLY and FYNNEI. The chain's CDR3 is CASRGLRGGNTEAFF. The CDR3 coding sequence is TGTGCCAGCAGGGGCCTTCGGGGGGGAAACACTGAAGCTTTCTTT.

The chain combines TRBV24-1 with TRBJ2-7; D remains ambiguous. V lost 4 bases, J lost 2 bases, and 11 bases lay in between. CDR3 size: 14 residues. Germline CDR1 KGHDR, CDR2 SFDVKD. The CDR3 DNA reads as TGTGCCACCAGTGAGGCCGGTTGGCCCTACGAGCAGTACTTC. It encodes CATSEAGWPYEQYF.

V usage is TRBV6-1 and J usage is TRBJ1-1; D may be TRBD1 (6 bases). Germline-derived CDR1 and CDR2 are MNHNS and SASEGT. Trimming removed 3 bases at V and 3 bases at J, with 23 bases between. The CDR3 spans 18 residues. The CDR3 spells CASSDWVFPGGPHTEAFF. CDR3 nucleotides: TGTGCCAGCAGTGATTGGGTTTTTCCCGGGGGGCCTCACACTGAAGCTTTCTTT.

This chain connects TRBV24-1 to TRBJ1-2, with 7 bases matching TRBD1. The junction had 4 bases not matched to a gene; V was cut back by 9 bases and J by 4 bases. This CDR3 has 12 residues. Germline lookup yields CDR1 KGHDR and CDR2 SFDVKD. CDR3 sequence reads: CATWDSLYGYTF. DNA of the CDR3: TGTGCCACCTGGGACAGTCTCTATGGCTACACCTTC.

Details on this clone: Sequence at one end of the junction differs from germline and may be a read error. V and J are TRBV28 and TRBJ1-6; D may be TRBD1 (5 bases). CDR3 size: 12 residues. Germline V gene lookup returns CDR1 MDHEN and CDR2 SYDVKM. CDR3 protein: CAGRAYNSPLHF. The CDR3 DNA follows: TGTGCCGGCAGGGCGTATAATTCACCCCTCCACTTT.

The V gene is TRBV14, the J gene TRBJ2-2, with 7 bases fitting TRBD1. This CDR3 has 17 residues. J gave up 0 bases and V 3 bases, and 7 bases lay outside the gene matches. Germline lookup yields CDR1 SGHDN and CDR2 FVKESK. The CDR3 spells CASSHRQGATNTGELFF. CDR3 nucleotide sequence: TGTGCCAGCAGCCATCGACAGGGCGCTACGAACACCGGGGAGCTGTTTTTT.